The clone carrying this T cell receptor beta chain was seen repeatedly, ten times or more. What it binds is unknown. cDNA was made by 5'RACE with 10-nucleotide random UMIs. MiXCR was run by TCRdb on the 5' RACE reads, yielding one entry per CDR3 protein. The table lists 44,000 or so distinct CDR3 sequences, over 6% of them singletons. As healthy controls, volunteers from a blood bank in Maryland, USA, were used. There were roughly 1 million CD4+ or CD8+ T cells used in the sorted libraries. This specimen belongs to a study of neurological immune-mediated disorders. General observations from the study: The most TCR clonal expansion was seen in HTLV-1-associated myelopathy, whereas the least was seen in multiple sclerosis, below the level in healthy controls.

CDR3 length equals 10 residues. The V end was cut by 2 bases, the J end by 9 bases, with 4 bases between. Germline loops: CDR1 WNHNN, CDR2 SYGVQD (reference sequence). Material for sequencing was CD4+ T cells from blood. This rearrangement joins TRBV10-1 to TRBJ1-1; D gene ambiguous. The source is a woman aged 40 to 50 in good health. The CDR3 here is CASSEGQAFF. The CDR3 region has the DNA TGCGCCAGCAGTGAGGGGCAAGCTTTCTTT.